Following are 15 T cell receptor beta chains from one sample sequenced in a study of molecular identifiers for immune sequencing clone quantification. MiXCR was run by TCRdb on the PCR reads, yielding one entry per CDR3 protein. The table includes some 680,000 distinct CDR3 sequences, approximately 24% detected once. What was sequenced was naive CD8+ T cells from blood, with Jurkat cell RNA spiked in. Indicated subset: FACS-sorted CD8+CD4-CCR7+CD45RA+ naive T cells. These receptors originate from a human donor in good health. Some libraries in this study had Jurkat cell RNA spiked in.

In its sample, this clonotype was seen many times. V is TRBV19 and J is TRBJ2-7, with TRBD2 as a possible D gene (6 bases). There are 14 residues in the CDR3. V was trimmed by 5 bases and J by 3 bases, leaving 14 bases between them. The V gene's germline CDR1 is LNHDA and CDR2 SQIVND (reference sequence). CDR3 loop: CASSVFGGVYEQYF. As DNA, the CDR3 is TGTGCCAGTAGTGTCTTTGGAGGGGTCTACGAGCAGTACTTC.

Notes on this clonotype: This may arise from a read error, as a much more abundant clone is one base away. The conserved final phenylalanine or tryptophan is absent from the CDR3, which likely points to a read error. V and J are TRBV19 and TRBJ2-7, with D hard to call. Deletions cut 3 bases from V and 2 bases from J, with 2 bases between. The germline gives CDR1 LNHDA, CDR2 SQIVND (reference sequence). The CDR3 length is 11 residues. CDR3 sequence: CASSIPYEQYL. The CDR3 DNA sequence: TGTGCCAGTAGTATCCCCTACGAGCAGTACCTC.

This clonotype was detected only a few times. The genes are TRBV20-1 and TRBJ2-7; D is possibly TRBD2 (5 bases). The germline V gene encodes CDR1 DFQATT and CDR2 SNEGSKA (reference sequence). V was shortened by 5 bases and J by 5 bases, with 28 bases between the two germline ends. This CDR3 has 17 residues. CDR3 bases: TGCAGTGCTCCCGTGCTGGCGGGCGACTCGTTTGTCAACGAGCAGTACTTC. This gives the protein CSAPVLAGDSFVNEQYF.

This clonotype was counted between two and nine times. The chain recombines TRBV12-5 with TRBJ1-6; unclear D gene. Trimming removed 8 bases at V and 9 bases at J, with 14 bases between. CDR3 length equals 13 residues. Germline V lookup: CDR1 LGHNT, CDR2 FRNRAP. In DNA form, the CDR3 reads TGTGCTAGTCGGGAGAGTTTCGGTTCACCCCTCCACTTT. Translation gives CASRESFGSPLHF.

The chain uses TRBV19 and TRBJ1-6; TRBD1 might be the D (5 bases). CDR1 is LNHDA, CDR2 SQIVND, per germline (reference sequence). Trimming pared 5 bases from V and 3 bases from J, leaving 14 bases between. The CDR3 loop spans 16 amino acids. CDR3 protein: CASSSFLDSYNSPLHF. CDR3 sequence (DNA): TGTGCCAGTAGTTCATTCCTCGACAGCTATAATTCACCCCTCCACTTT.

Comment on this clonotype: No conserved phenylalanine or tryptophan ends this CDR3, so it is likely a read error. This sequence joins TRBV20-1 and TRBJ2-7; 14 bases match TRBD2. V dropped 6 bases and J dropped 3; count of bases not matched to a gene: 7. The CDR3 consists of 15 residues. Germline CDR1 and CDR2: DFQATT and SNEGSKA (reference sequence). CDR3 sequence (DNA): TGCAGTGCCACCGGACTAGCGGGGGGTTACTACGAGCAGTACTTG. The encoded protein is CSATGLAGGYYEQYL.

For this clonotype: Since a much larger clone is just one base distant, this may be a read error. The genes are TRBV29-1 and TRBJ2-5; 8 nucleotides match TRBD1. The CDR3 has 18 residues. CDR1 SQVTM and CDR2 ANQGSEA come from the germline V gene. Here the CDR3 DNA reads TGCAGCGTAGCTGGACAGGGCGTCCTCGGAAACTACCAAGAGGCCCAGTACTTC. It yields the protein CSVAGQGVLGNYQEAQYF.

Only a few counts were recorded for this clonotype. The chain couples TRBV7-9 to TRBJ2-4, with 10 nucleotides matching TRBD1. The CDR3 totals 16 residues. From germline, CDR1 is SEHNR and CDR2 FQNEAQ (reference sequence). The trim removed 4 bases at V and 3 bases at J, leaving 6 bases unmatched. The DNA of the CDR3 is TGTGCCAGCAGCTCCACCGGGACAGGGGTCAAAAACATTCAGTACTTC. It encodes CASSSTGTGVKNIQYF.

On this clonotype itself: Relative to the germline gene, one junction end is altered; a read error may explain this. J is TRBJ1-4 and V is TRBV2; no reliable D call. The CDR3 runs to 12 residues. Germline V gene sequence: CDR1 SNHLY, CDR2 FYNNEI. This CDR3 is CASSDYTEILFF. CDR3 in DNA: TGTGCCAGCAGTGATTATACTGAAATACTGTTTTTT.

This chain links TRBV4-3 with TRBJ2-5; D call uncertain. This CDR3 region has 15 residues. Germline-derived CDR1 and CDR2 are LGHNA and YSLEER. Trimming shortened V by 0 bases and J by 5 bases, and 13 bases separated the two germline ends. The CDR3 region is CASSQDVGGLETQYF. The CDR3 nucleotides read TGCGCCAGCAGCCAAGATGTAGGTGGGTTGGAGACCCAGTACTTC.

This clonotype was detected many times. V is TRBV5-4 and J is TRBJ1-1; 8 nucleotides align to TRBD1. This CDR3 has 13 amino acids. Trimming at V came to 3 bases and at J to 3 bases, leaving 1 base not matched to a gene. CDR1 SGHNT and CDR2 YYREEE come from the germline V gene (reference sequence). The CDR3: CASSSQGDTEAFF. As DNA, the CDR3 is TGTGCCAGCAGCTCACAGGGGGACACTGAAGCTTTCTTT.

Details on this clonotype: One end of the junction does not line up with germline, which may come from a read error. The chain carries TRBV3-1 and TRBJ1-3; no reliable D call. This CDR3 comprises 14 residues. Germline assignment: CDR1 LGHDT and CDR2 YNNKEL (reference sequence). CDR3 region: CAGSRDLSGNTIYF. The CDR3 coding sequence is TGTGCCGGCAGCCGGGATCTCTCTGGAAACACCATATATTTT.

There are many counts of this clonotype. The V and J genes are TRBV10-3 and TRBJ2-7; D possibly corresponds to TRBD1 (5 bases). Germline loops: CDR1 ENHRY, CDR2 SYGVKD. CDR3 length: 13 amino acids. Trimming left V 0 bases short and J 6 bases short, with 9 bases between. CDR3 bases: TGTGCCATCAGTGAGTCTTTTGGGGCCGAGCAGTACTTC. Its translation is CAISESFGAEQYF.

This clonotype was observed a few times. At one boundary the junction diverges from the germline segment, which might be a read error. The rearrangement links TRBV19 to TRBJ2-3; D is possibly TRBD2 (5 bases). Per germline, CDR1 LNHDA and CDR2 SQIVND (reference sequence). This CDR3 region has 14 residues. CDR3 protein: CAGSITASKDTQYF. In DNA, the CDR3 is TGTGCCGGTAGTATAACGGCTAGCAAAGATACGCAGTATTTT.

This clonotype was observed many times. The chain employs TRBV5-5 and TRBJ1-6; D is possibly TRBD1 (6 bases). This CDR3 has 17 amino acids. V dropped 4 bases and J dropped 0 bases, with 14 bases sitting between them. Germline loops: CDR1 SGHKS, CDR2 YYEKEE (reference sequence). CDR3 sequence reads: CASSPQGLSSYNSPLHF. The CDR3 nucleotides are TGTGCCAGCAGCCCACAGGGCTTGAGCTCCTATAATTCACCCCTCCACTTT. The full variable domain, rest sourced from reference TRBV5-5 and TRBJ1-6, is DAGVTQSPTHLIKTRGQQVTLRCSPISGHKSVSWYQQVLGQGPQFIFQYYEKEERGRGNFPDRFSARQFPNYSSELNVNALLLGDSALYLCASSPQGLSSYNSPLHFGNGTRLTVT.